A single sample gave rise to the 12 T cell receptor beta chains below, sequenced in a study of graft-versus-host responses after intestinal transplantation. Antigens for these TCRs are unknown. The protocol was immunoSEQ multiplex PCR, while the TCRdb copy is restricted to in-frame clones and leaves out a portion. The sample has 100,000 to 130,000 clones; about nine tenths are singletons. This material consisted of unstimulated CD4+ T cells sorted from spleen or lymph node cells, taken before transplant. The receptors originated from a human donor who was the organ donor for an intestinal transplant.

A few counts support this clone. This chain uses TRBV4-1 with TRBJ2-3; D remains ambiguous. CDR1 and CDR2 from the germline V gene are MGHRA and YSYEKL. This CDR3 has 15 amino acids. V lost 3 bases, J lost 1 base, and 11 bases lay in between. CDR3 sequence reads: CASSHAETGTDTQYF. Here the CDR3 DNA reads TGCGCCAGCAGCCACGCTGAGACGGGCACAGATACGCAGTATTTT.

This chain links TRBV19 with TRBJ1-1, with D perhaps TRBD1 (5 bases). The CDR3 contains 15 residues. Per germline, CDR1 LNHDA and CDR2 SQIVND (reference sequence). Trimming shortened V by 6 bases and J by 0 bases, and 14 bases separated the two germline ends. The CDR3 reads CASRQDGVMNTEAFF. In DNA, the CDR3 is TGTGCCAGTAGACAGGACGGAGTTATGAACACTGAAGCTTTCTTT.

The chain is built from TRBV2 and TRBJ2-5; D ambiguous. The DNA end is more similar to TRBJ2-7, so the J call may be wrong. The CDR3 consists of 12 residues. Per germline, CDR1 SNHLY and CDR2 FYNNEI. The CDR3 DNA sequence: TGTGCCAGCAGACTTCTTTTCTACGAGCAGTACTTC. Translating it yields CASRLLFYEQYF.

This clone appeared once. The CDR3 loop reads CATSPGGTGELFF. CDR3 nucleotides: TGTGCCACGTCGCCGGGGGGGACCGGGGAGCTGTTTTTT. The J gene is TRBJ2-2, the V gene TRBV27; 8 bases fit TRBD2. Germline trimming cut 10 bases from V and 5 bases from J; bases unmatched to any gene: 6. The CDR3 extends over 13 amino acids. CDR1 is MNHEY and CDR2 is SMNVEV in the germline V gene (reference sequence).

The rearrangement uses TRBV5-8 and TRBJ2-7; unclear D gene. The germline V gene has CDR1 SGHTS and CDR2 YDEGEE. This CDR3 has 12 residues. Trimming removed 5 bases at V and 6 bases at J, with 12 bases between. As DNA, the CDR3 is TGTGCCAGCAGGCACATTCTTAGCGAGCAGTACTTC. It is translated as CASRHILSEQYF.

This clone occurred once. The CDR3 nucleotides read TGTGCCAGCAGCTCACTATTGGGGAGGATACACGAGCAGTACTTC. It encodes CASSSLLGRIHEQYF. V usage is TRBV11-2 and J usage is TRBJ2-7; possible D gene TRBD2, 6 bases. The CDR3 is 15 residues long. Per germline, CDR1 SGHAT and CDR2 FQNNGV. Trimming pared 4 bases from V and 5 bases from J, leaving 18 bases between. Filled out from reference TRBV11-2 and TRBJ2-7, the complete variable domain reads EAGVAQSPRYKIIEKRQSVAFWCNPISGHATLYWYQQILGQGPKLLIQFQNNGVVDDSQLPKDRFSAERLKGVDSTLKIQPAKLEDSAVYLCASSSLLGRIHEQYFGPGTRLTVT.

The rearrangement uses TRBV5-1 and TRBJ2-3, with a tentative D call TRBD2 (6 bases). CDR3 length equals 14 residues. Per the germline V gene, CDR1 is SGHRS and CDR2 is YFSETQ. Trimming took off 0 bases at V and 6 bases at J, with 11 bases between the two ends. CDR3 in amino acids: CASSLGGIWDTQYF. As DNA, the CDR3 is TGCGCCAGCAGCTTGGGCGGGATATGGGATACGCAGTATTTT.

The chain is built from TRBV7-3 and TRBJ2-3; D gene unclear. The CDR3 loop spans 12 amino acids. V shed 1 base and J shed 5 bases, with 4 bases lying between them. CDR1 is SGHTA and CDR2 is FQGTGA in the germline V gene. CDR3 residues: CASSLKGDTQYF. CDR3 nucleotide sequence: TGTGCCAGCAGCTTAAAGGGAGATACGCAGTATTTT.

The chain carries TRBV5-6 and TRBJ2-2, with D tentatively TRBD2 (6 bases). The CDR3 covers 16 residues. CDR1 SGHDT and CDR2 YYEEEE come from the germline V gene. The V and J ends lost 3 bases and 5 bases respectively, with 17 bases between them. The CDR3 loop reads CASSSVFVGGTGELFF. DNA of the CDR3: TGTGCCAGCAGCTCCGTGTTTGTCGGGGGAACCGGGGAGCTGTTTTTT.

The genes are TRBV30 and TRBJ1-2; 7 bases line up with TRBD1. The V gene end was trimmed by 3 bases and the J gene end by 4 bases; junction bases not matched to a gene: 8. The CDR3 runs 14 residues. Germline assignment: CDR1 GTSNPN and CDR2 SVGIG (reference sequence). Written as DNA, the CDR3 is TGTGCCTGGAGGACCGACAGGGCAGGCTATGGCTACACCTTC. It is translated as CAWRTDRAGYGYTF.

This clone was recorded only once. The chain uses TRBV10-2 and TRBJ1-1; D might be TRBD1 (5 bases). The germline V gene has CDR1 WSHSY and CDR2 SAAADI. The CDR3 totals 14 residues. Between the trimmed V and J ends, which lost 4 bases and 6 bases, there was a span of 15 bases. In DNA form, the CDR3 reads TGCGCCAGCAGTGCTCGGGGCGTTGGGTCTGAAGCTTTCTTT. It translates to CASSARGVGSEAFF.

The rearrangement uses TRBV19 and TRBJ2-1; D may be TRBD2 (5 bases). The germline CDR1 and CDR2 sequences are LNHDA and SQIVND (reference sequence). The CDR3 spans 15 residues. V was cut by 7 bases and J by 6 bases, with 19 bases left in between. In DNA, the CDR3 is TGTGCCAGTAAGGACTTGACCTCACGTACCAATGAGCAGTTCTTC. This sequence encodes CASKDLTSRTNEQFF.